These 6 T cell receptor beta chains came from one sample sequenced in a study of cytomegalovirus exposure and HLA in healthy donors. PCR employed 60 Vbeta and 13 Jbeta primers. Produced via immunoSEQ multiplex PCR; TCRdb's table is partial and in-frame only. The table lists 150,000 to 250,000 clones, roughly 78% of them singletons. Material: PBMCs. These receptors came from a girl under 18 in good health and CMV-seropositive.

J is TRBJ1-2 and V is TRBV5-6; 8 nucleotides match TRBD1. With 1 base clipped from V and 3 bases from J, the junction kept 5 bases outside the gene matches. The CDR3 spans 15 residues. The V gene's germline CDR1 is SGHDT and CDR2 YYEEEE. The CDR3 spells CASSLLAGGDYGYTF. The CDR3 nucleotides read TGTGCCAGCAGCTTGCTGGCAGGGGGCGACTATGGCTACACCTTC.

This clone has a single count. The chain joins TRBV2 to TRBJ1-5, with D possibly TRBD1 on 5 matching bases. The germline V gene has CDR1 SNHLY and CDR2 FYNNEI. The germline V and J ends were trimmed by 7 bases and 5 bases, with 15 bases remaining between them. CDR3 length: 14 amino acids. The DNA for the CDR3 is TGTGCCAGCACGGGTGGAAGGGGTCATCAGCCCCAGCATTTT. This encodes CASTGGRGHQPQHF.

The gene calls are TRBV10-3 and TRBJ1-1; no definite D call. The length of the CDR3 is 15 residues. Germline assignment: CDR1 ENHRY and CDR2 SYGVKD. Trimming took 7 bases from V and 8 from J, leaving 23 bases between them. CDR3 loop: CAINGGLTAPKEAFF. The CDR3 DNA reads as TGTGCCATCAACGGAGGGCTGACCGCCCCGAAAGAAGCTTTCTTT.

The chain combines TRBV4-2 with TRBJ2-7; D perhaps matches TRBD2 (7 bases). CDR3 length: 16 amino acids. V was cut by 0 bases and J by 0 bases, with 12 bases left in between. Germline CDR1 and CDR2: LGHNA and YNFKEQ. CDR3 region: CASSQEGGLHSYEQYF. In nucleotides, the CDR3 is TGTGCCAGCAGCCAAGAGGGGGGGCTACACTCCTACGAGCAGTACTTC.

This clone was seen more than once but under ten times. The chain joins TRBV13 to TRBJ2-3, with D possibly matching TRBD1 (6 bases). From germline, CDR1 is PRHDT and CDR2 FYEKMQ (reference sequence). The germline V and J ends were trimmed by 6 bases and 4 bases, with 17 bases remaining between them. The CDR3 contains 15 residues. CDR3 residues: CASRPTPQGSDTQYF. CDR3 bases: TGTGCCAGCAGACCTACACCGCAGGGGTCAGATACGCAGTATTTT.

This chain joins TRBV4-3 and TRBJ2-3; 7 bases align to TRBD2. This CDR3 spans 19 amino acids. V lost 0 bases to trimming and J lost 0 bases; unmatched junction nucleotides: 12. The V gene's germline CDR1 is LGHNA and CDR2 YSLEER. The CDR3 here is CASSQEWALGGVSTDTQYF. The CDR3 nucleotides read TGCGCCAGCAGCCAAGAATGGGCCCTTGGGGGGGTTAGCACAGATACGCAGTATTTT.